This TCR beta chain comes out of a study of blood T cell repertoires in COVID-19. Whole-study context: COVID-19 samples collected from the United States, Italy and Spain covered acute and convalescent phases.

Sequencing used immunoSEQ multiplex PCR; TCRdb keeps in-frame clones, though not all of them. Altogether about 100,000 clones are present, roughly 84% being singletons, with the ten largest covering about 7.4%. V was cut by 0 bases and J by 4 bases, with 14 bases left in between. Germline assignment: CDR1 SGHRS and CDR2 YFSETQ. There are 16 residues in the CDR3. The TCR originated in a man younger than 45 in a cohort sampled during active COVID-19. V and J are TRBV5-1 and TRBJ2-1; D not certain. Sequenced material: peripheral blood. CDR3 coding DNA: TGCGCCAGCAGCTTGGCCGCAAGTACCCTATACAATGAGCAGTTCTTC. Protein product: CASSLAASTLYNEQFF.